Below, 30 T cell receptor beta chains from the same sample are listed, as sequenced in a study of graft-versus-host responses after intestinal transplantation. Measured with immunoSEQ multiplex PCR; TCRdb has only the in-frame clones, and not every one. The data hold 35,000 to 45,000 clones, with approximately 93% observed a single time. The source material was PBMCs, sampled around 730 days after intestinal transplantation. These receptors were taken from a human patient who received an intestinal transplant, so some T cells may come from the graft donor.

V usage is TRBV6-6 and J usage is TRBJ1-2; 11 positions agree with TRBD1. Germline loops: CDR1 MNHNY, CDR2 SVGAGI (reference sequence). V was clipped by 8 bases and J by 6 bases; unmatched bases: 8. The CDR3 runs to 14 residues. The CDR3 DNA reads TGTGCCAGCCTGTCCGGGACAGGGGGGAATGGCTACACCTTC. It encodes CASLSGTGGNGYTF.

This chain links TRBV5-6 with TRBJ2-3; no definite D call. V shed 1 base and J shed 2 bases, with 11 bases lying between them. From germline, CDR1 is SGHDT and CDR2 YYEEEE. This CDR3 region has 15 residues. The CDR3 DNA is TGTGCCAGCAGCTTGCCTAGAAAGTTCACAGATACGCAGTATTTT. Amino acid sequence: CASSLPRKFTDTQYF.

V usage is TRBV4-1 and J usage is TRBJ2-3; D is ambiguous. This CDR3 spans 13 amino acids. Germline V gene lookup returns CDR1 MGHRA and CDR2 YSYEKL. V lost 4 bases, J lost 5 bases, and 10 bases lay in between. As DNA, the CDR3 is TGCGCCAGCAGCCTAGAGCCGGGAGATACGCAGTATTTT. Protein product: CASSLEPGDTQYF.

CDR3: CASSLAQRFSSYEQYF. The CDR3 DNA follows: TGCGCCAGCAGCTTGGCTCAACGGTTTAGCTCCTACGAGCAGTACTTC. The chain links TRBV5-1 to TRBJ2-7; D is unclear. The CDR3 sequence is 16 residues long. CDR1 and CDR2 from the germline V gene are SGHRS and YFSETQ. The V end was cut by 0 bases, the J end by 0 bases, with 13 bases between. Supplemented by reference TRBV5-1 and TRBJ2-7, the full variable domain reads KAGVTQTPRYLIKTRGQQVTLSCSPISGHRSVSWYQQTPGQGLQFLFEYFSETQRNKGNFPGRFSGRQFSNSRSEMNVSTLELGDSALYLCASSLAQRFSSYEQYFGPGTRLTVT.

The chain uses TRBV11-2 and TRBJ2-5; no clear D. Per the germline V gene, CDR1 is SGHAT and CDR2 is FQNNGV. Trimming removed 4 bases at V and 0 bases at J, with 3 bases between. This CDR3 contains 12 residues. Here the CDR3 DNA reads TGTGCCAGCAGCTCGAACCAAGAGACCCAGTACTTC. Translating gives CASSSNQETQYF.

The rearrangement uses TRBV6-1 and TRBJ2-1; D is perhaps TRBD1 (6 bases). V was trimmed by 4 bases and J by 8 bases, leaving 15 bases between them. The CDR3 contains 14 residues. Per germline, CDR1 MNHNS and CDR2 SASEGT. CDR3 region: CASSGGPAGDEQFF. The CDR3 bases are TGTGCCAGCAGTGGGGGGCCTGCCGGGGATGAGCAGTTCTTC.

The chain recombines TRBV9 with TRBJ2-5; TRBD2 aligns across 9 bases. The end of the DNA aligns better with TRBJ2-7, so the J call may be wrong. Germline V CDR1 and CDR2: SGDLS, YYNGEE. CDR3 length: 16 residues. The CDR3 protein is CASSVGGRGGTYEQYF. The CDR3, as DNA: TGTGCCAGCAGCGTAGGAGGGCGGGGGGGTACCTACGAGCAGTACTTC.

This clone was seen only once. The V and J genes are TRBV5-4 and TRBJ2-3, with TRBD2 matching 12 bases. Per germline, CDR1 SGHNT and CDR2 YYREEE (reference sequence). J gave up 5 bases and V 5 bases, and 9 bases lay outside the gene matches. This CDR3 contains 16 residues. CDR3 nucleotides: TGTGCCAGCAGGGCTCTAGCGGGGGGGCCAGTAGATACGCAGTATTTT. It translates to CASRALAGGPVDTQYF.

This clone has only a few counts. This chain links TRBV19 with TRBJ1-1, with D perhaps matching TRBD1 (6 bases). The CDR3 spans 14 residues. V was trimmed by 2 bases and J by 0 bases, leaving 7 bases between them. Germline V lookup: CDR1 LNHDA, CDR2 SQIVND (reference sequence). CDR3 residues: CASSIQGMNTEAFF. CDR3 DNA sequence: TGTGCCAGTAGTATACAGGGGATGAACACTGAAGCTTTCTTT.

The chain carries TRBV27 and TRBJ2-2; D not resolved. Germline CDR1 MNHEY, CDR2 SMNVEV (reference sequence). Trimming removed 3 bases at V and 4 bases at J, with 9 bases between. This CDR3 comprises 14 residues. CDR3 in amino acids: CASSFLAVTGELFF. The CDR3, as DNA: TGTGCCAGCAGTTTCCTCGCGGTCACCGGGGAGCTGTTTTTT.

The J gene is TRBJ2-1, the V gene TRBV4-1; no reliable D call. V was trimmed by 3 bases and J by 2 bases, leaving 11 bases between them. The CDR3 is 15 amino acids. Germline values: CDR1 MGHRA, CDR2 YSYEKL. CDR3 bases: TGCGCCAGCAGCCACCTGACACGAGCCTACAATGAGCAGTTCTTC. Encoded protein: CASSHLTRAYNEQFF.

This clone has only a few counts. The chain has TRBV14 and TRBJ1-6; D is unclear. Looked up from germline, CDR1 is SGHDN and CDR2 is FVKESK. This CDR3 contains 13 residues. Trimming took off 0 bases at V and 14 bases at J, with 11 bases between the two ends. The CDR3 DNA is TGTGCCAGCAGCCAAGATGAGGGTTGGGCCCTCCACTTT. It is translated as CASSQDEGWALHF.

CDR3 coding DNA: TGTGCCAGTAGTAAGCAGCATAATGAAAAACTGTTTTTT. As protein: CASSKQHNEKLFF. The J gene is TRBJ1-4, the V gene TRBV19; D not certain. In germline, CDR1 is LNHDA, CDR2 SQIVND (reference sequence). The V end was cut by 4 bases, the J end by 4 bases, with 7 bases between. This CDR3 region has 13 residues.

This sequence joins TRBV4-1 and TRBJ2-2, with D possibly matching TRBD1 (6 bases). Germline CDR1 is MGHRA and CDR2 is YSYEKL. The germline V and J ends were trimmed by 4 bases and 5 bases, with 14 bases remaining between them. The CDR3 is made up of 15 amino acids. The CDR3 reads CASSLTTGPTGELFF. CDR3 sequence (DNA): TGCGCCAGCAGCCTCACCACAGGGCCGACCGGGGAGCTGTTTTTT.

The CDR3 reads CASMRTGTEAFF. In nucleotides, the CDR3 is TGTGCCAGCATGCGCACTGGTACTGAAGCTTTCTTT. The chain combines TRBV13 with TRBJ1-1; D gene ambiguous. From germline, CDR1 is PRHDT and CDR2 FYEKMQ (reference sequence). The CDR3 loop spans 12 amino acids. Trimming cost V 7 bases and J 5 bases, with 11 bases left between them.

The rearrangement links TRBV7-3 to TRBJ2-3, with 8 bases aligning to TRBD2. Germline V CDR1 and CDR2: SGHTA, FQGTGA. V lost 4 bases to trimming and J lost 5 bases; unmatched junction nucleotides: 8. The length of the CDR3 is 15 residues. The DNA of the CDR3 is TGTGCCAGCAGCTCGTACGGGGGGGCCAGAGATACGCAGTATTTT. Protein product: CASSSYGGARDTQYF.

The chain is built from TRBV28 and TRBJ1-5; a possible D gene is TRBD1 (5 bases). This CDR3 contains 14 residues. V gave up 7 bases and J gave up 4 bases, with 14 bases separating them. The V gene's germline CDR1 is MDHEN and CDR2 SYDVKM. Here the CDR3 DNA reads TGTGCCAGCACCTTGACAGCTTTTAATCAGCCCCAGCATTTT. Protein product: CASTLTAFNQPQHF.

The rearrangement links TRBV5-1 to TRBJ2-4; TRBD2 aligns across 13 bases. The CDR3 spans 17 residues. Germline V gene lookup returns CDR1 SGHRS and CDR2 YFSETQ. Losses at the gene ends were 4 bases for V and 0 bases for J; bases not matched to a gene: 4. This CDR3 reads CASSAGTSGIAKNIQYF. The CDR3 nucleotides are TGCGCCAGCAGCGCCGGGACTAGCGGGATAGCCAAAAACATTCAGTACTTC.

J is TRBJ2-2 and V is TRBV6-5; 10 nucleotides match TRBD2. The V gene end was trimmed by 6 bases and the J gene end by 1 base; junction bases not matched to a gene: 2. Germline CDR1 reads MNHEY; CDR2 reads SVGAGI. The CDR3 consists of 15 residues. The CDR3 coding sequence is TGTGCCAGCAGAAGACTAGCGGGGAACACCGGGGAGCTGTTTTTT. Encoded protein: CASRRLAGNTGELFF.

The rearrangement joins TRBV5-6 to TRBJ1-3, with D unresolved. Germline V gene lookup returns CDR1 SGHDT and CDR2 YYEEEE. The CDR3 has 11 residues. Trimming pared 1 base from V and 7 bases from J, leaving 3 bases between. The CDR3 region has the DNA TGTGCCAGCAGCTTGAGCAACACCATATATTTT. It yields the protein CASSLSNTIYF.

The chain links TRBV28 to TRBJ2-2, with D possibly being TRBD1 (6 bases). With 6 bases removed from V and 1 base from J, the gap between germline ends came to 9 bases. CDR1 is MDHEN and CDR2 is SYDVKM in the germline V gene. CDR3 length: 14 residues. CDR3 sequence: CASRSTGNTGELFF. CDR3 coding DNA: TGTGCCAGCAGATCGACAGGGAACACCGGGGAGCTGTTTTTT.

This chain joins TRBV6-6 and TRBJ2-3, with D perhaps matching TRBD2 (7 bases). This CDR3 contains 16 residues. The V and J ends lost 0 bases and 5 bases respectively, with 15 bases between them. Germline lookup yields CDR1 MNHNY and CDR2 SVGAGI (reference sequence). CDR3 nucleotides: TGTGCCAGCAGTTACTCAGGGGGGGCGGAAAGAGATACGCAGTATTTT. The encoded protein is CASSYSGGAERDTQYF.

This clone was observed once. CDR3 coding DNA: TGTGCCAGCAGCTTGTCGGGACAGTTTCATGGCTACACCTTC. It yields the protein CASSLSGQFHGYTF. The chain joins TRBV5-7 to TRBJ1-2; 7 bases are shared with TRBD1. TRBV5-7 has ORF status, its function being uncertain. The CDR3 has 14 amino acids. Germline trimming cut 1 base from V and 6 bases from J; bases unmatched to any gene: 6.

The chain couples TRBV11-2 to TRBJ1-2; weak D call: TRBD1 (6 bases). Germline V gene sequence: CDR1 SGHAT, CDR2 FQNNGV. Trimming removed 4 bases at V and 5 bases at J, with 14 bases between. CDR3 length: 14 residues. CDR3 nucleotide sequence: TGTGCCAGCAGCTCGGGGGGGCGCGGATATGGCTACACCTTC. Amino acid sequence: CASSSGGRGYGYTF.

The rearrangement uses TRBV6-6 and TRBJ2-7; either TRBD1 or TRBD2 may supply D (5 bases each). The germline V gene encodes CDR1 MNHNY and CDR2 SVGAGI (reference sequence). Between the trimmed V and J ends, which lost 11 bases and 4 bases, there was a span of 21 bases. This CDR3 has 14 amino acids. The CDR3 sequence is CAVCRAGGGYEQYF. In nucleotides, the CDR3 is TGTGCCGTTTGCAGGGCGGGTGGGGGATACGAGCAGTACTTC.

V is TRBV27 and J is TRBJ1-1; D may be TRBD1 (5 bases). The germline V and J ends were trimmed by 7 bases and 1 base, with 16 bases remaining between them. Germline CDR1 MNHEY, CDR2 SMNVEV (reference sequence). This CDR3 comprises 15 residues. CDR3 protein: CASTPLGEENTEAFF. CDR3 in DNA: TGTGCCAGCACCCCACTAGGGGAGGAGAACACTGAAGCTTTCTTT.

The chain carries TRBV28 and TRBJ2-5; 12 bases are a match to TRBD2. The germline V gene encodes CDR1 MDHEN and CDR2 SYDVKM. There are 15 residues in the CDR3. Trimming removed 8 bases from V and 5 bases from J; junction bases left unmatched: 9. CDR3 in DNA: TGTGCCAGCCCTCAGACTAGCGGGAGCGCGGAGACCCAGTACTTC. Its translation: CASPQTSGSAETQYF. Full variable domain (rest looked up from reference TRBV28 and TRBJ2-5): DVKVTQSSRYLVKRTGEKVFLECVQDMDHENMFWYRQDPGLGLRLIYFSYDVKMKEKGDIPEGYSVSREKKERFSLILESASTNQTSMYLCASPQTSGSAETQYFGPGTRLLVL.

This clone was seen more than once but under ten times. The V call is TRBV2, the J call TRBJ1-5; unclear D gene. CDR1 is SNHLY, CDR2 FYNNEI, per germline. This CDR3 has 13 amino acids. With 5 bases removed from V and 1 base from J, the gap between germline ends came to 6 bases. This CDR3 reads CASSIASNQPQHF. For the CDR3, the DNA is TGTGCCAGCAGTATCGCGAGCAATCAGCCCCAGCATTTT.

This clone was recorded once. This chain joins TRBV4-1 and TRBJ2-7; 10 nucleotides align to TRBD2. V was clipped by 0 bases and J by 2 bases; unmatched bases: 4. This CDR3 comprises 16 residues. Germline V lookup: CDR1 MGHRA, CDR2 YSYEKL. CDR3 amino acids: CASSQERTSGTYEQYF. Written as DNA, the CDR3 is TGCGCCAGCAGCCAAGAGAGGACTAGCGGAACCTACGAGCAGTACTTC.

The V gene is TRBV10-3, the J gene TRBJ1-2; D is unresolved. Germline assignment: CDR1 ENHRY and CDR2 SYGVKD. Trimming took off 2 bases at V and 8 bases at J, with 24 bases between the two ends. The CDR3 totals 17 residues. CDR3 loop: CAISENLSLGEGGGYTF. In nucleotides, the CDR3 is TGTGCCATCAGTGAGAACTTAAGTCTTGGGGAAGGTGGCGGCTACACCTTC.